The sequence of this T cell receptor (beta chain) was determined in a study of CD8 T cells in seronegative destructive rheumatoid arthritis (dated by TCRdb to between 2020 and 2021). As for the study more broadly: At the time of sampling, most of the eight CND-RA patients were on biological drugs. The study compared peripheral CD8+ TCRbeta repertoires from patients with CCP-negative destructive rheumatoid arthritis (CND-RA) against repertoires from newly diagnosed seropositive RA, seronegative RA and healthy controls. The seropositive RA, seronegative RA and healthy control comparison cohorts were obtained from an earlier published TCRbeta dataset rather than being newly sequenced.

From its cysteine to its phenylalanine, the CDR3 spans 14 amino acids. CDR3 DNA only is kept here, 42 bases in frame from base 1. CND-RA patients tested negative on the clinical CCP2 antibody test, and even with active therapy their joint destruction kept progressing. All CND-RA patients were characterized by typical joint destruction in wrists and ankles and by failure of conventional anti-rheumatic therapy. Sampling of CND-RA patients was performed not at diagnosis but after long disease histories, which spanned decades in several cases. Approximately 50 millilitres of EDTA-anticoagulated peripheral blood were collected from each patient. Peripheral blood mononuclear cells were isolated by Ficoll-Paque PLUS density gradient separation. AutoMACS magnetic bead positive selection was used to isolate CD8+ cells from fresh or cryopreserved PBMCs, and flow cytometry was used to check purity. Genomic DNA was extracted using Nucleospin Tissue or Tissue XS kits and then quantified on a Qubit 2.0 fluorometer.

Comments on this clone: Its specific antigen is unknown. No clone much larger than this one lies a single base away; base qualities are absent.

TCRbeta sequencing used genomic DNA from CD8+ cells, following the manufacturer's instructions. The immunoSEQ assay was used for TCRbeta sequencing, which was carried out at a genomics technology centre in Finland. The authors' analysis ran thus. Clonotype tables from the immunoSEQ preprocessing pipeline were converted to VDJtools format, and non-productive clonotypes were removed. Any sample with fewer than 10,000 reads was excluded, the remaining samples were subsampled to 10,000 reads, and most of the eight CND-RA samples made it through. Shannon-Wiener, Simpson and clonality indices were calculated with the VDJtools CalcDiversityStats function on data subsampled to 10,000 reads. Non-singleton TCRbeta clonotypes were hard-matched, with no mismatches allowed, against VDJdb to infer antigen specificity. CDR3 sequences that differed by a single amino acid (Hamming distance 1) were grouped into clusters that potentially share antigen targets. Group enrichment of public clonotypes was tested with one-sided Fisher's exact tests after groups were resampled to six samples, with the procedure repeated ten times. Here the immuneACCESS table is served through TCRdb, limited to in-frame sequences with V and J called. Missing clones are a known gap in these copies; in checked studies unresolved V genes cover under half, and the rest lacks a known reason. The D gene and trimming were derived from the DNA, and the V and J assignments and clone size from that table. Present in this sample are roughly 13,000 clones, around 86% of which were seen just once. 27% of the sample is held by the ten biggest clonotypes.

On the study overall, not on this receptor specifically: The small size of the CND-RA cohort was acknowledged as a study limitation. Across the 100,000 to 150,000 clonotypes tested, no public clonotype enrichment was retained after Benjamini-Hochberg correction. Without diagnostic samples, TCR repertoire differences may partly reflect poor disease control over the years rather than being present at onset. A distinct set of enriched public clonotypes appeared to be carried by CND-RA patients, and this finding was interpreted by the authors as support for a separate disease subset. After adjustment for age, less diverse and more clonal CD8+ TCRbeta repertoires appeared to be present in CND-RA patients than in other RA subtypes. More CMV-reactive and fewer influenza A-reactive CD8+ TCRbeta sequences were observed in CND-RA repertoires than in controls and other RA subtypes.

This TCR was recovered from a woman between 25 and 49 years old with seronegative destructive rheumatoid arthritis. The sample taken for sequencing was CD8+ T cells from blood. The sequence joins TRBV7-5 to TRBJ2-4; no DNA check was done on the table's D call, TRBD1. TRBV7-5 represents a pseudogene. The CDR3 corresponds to CARSLDRPKNIQYF. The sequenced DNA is TGTGCCAGAAGCTTAGACAGACCAAAAAACATTCAGTACTTC.